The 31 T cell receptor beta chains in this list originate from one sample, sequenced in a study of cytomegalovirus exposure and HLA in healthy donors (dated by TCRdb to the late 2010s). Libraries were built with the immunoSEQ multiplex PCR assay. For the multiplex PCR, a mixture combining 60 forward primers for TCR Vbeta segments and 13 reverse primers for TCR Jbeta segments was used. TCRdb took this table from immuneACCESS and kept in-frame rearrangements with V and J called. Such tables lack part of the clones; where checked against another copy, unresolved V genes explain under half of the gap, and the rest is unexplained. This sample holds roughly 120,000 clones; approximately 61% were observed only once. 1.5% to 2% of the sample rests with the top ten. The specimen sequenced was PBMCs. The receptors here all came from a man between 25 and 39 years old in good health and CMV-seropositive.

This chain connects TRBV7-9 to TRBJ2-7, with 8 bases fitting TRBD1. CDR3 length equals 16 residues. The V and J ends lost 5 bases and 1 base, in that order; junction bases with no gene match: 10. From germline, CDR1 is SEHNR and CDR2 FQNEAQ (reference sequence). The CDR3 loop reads CASSPDPGQVSYEQYF. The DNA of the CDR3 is TGTGCCAGCAGCCCTGATCCGGGACAGGTATCCTACGAGCAGTACTTC.

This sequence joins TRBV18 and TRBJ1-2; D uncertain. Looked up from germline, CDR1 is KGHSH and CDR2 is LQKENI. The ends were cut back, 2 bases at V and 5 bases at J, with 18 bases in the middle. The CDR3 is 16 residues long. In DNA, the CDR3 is TGTGCCAGCTCACCAGGGTCAGGCGGAGGATGGTATGGCTACACCTTC. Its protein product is CASSPGSGGGWYGYTF.

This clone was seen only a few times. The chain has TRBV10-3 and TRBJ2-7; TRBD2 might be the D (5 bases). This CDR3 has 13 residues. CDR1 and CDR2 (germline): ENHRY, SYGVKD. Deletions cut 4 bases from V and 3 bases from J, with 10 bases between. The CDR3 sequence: CAISARGNYEQYF. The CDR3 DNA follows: TGTGCCATCAGTGCACGGGGTAACTACGAGCAGTACTTC.

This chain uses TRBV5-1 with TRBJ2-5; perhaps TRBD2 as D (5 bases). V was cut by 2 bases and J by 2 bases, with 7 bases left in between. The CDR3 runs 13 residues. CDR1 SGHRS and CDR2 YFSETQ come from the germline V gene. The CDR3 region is CASSLSGQETQYF. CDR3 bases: TGCGCCAGCAGCTTAAGCGGACAAGAGACCCAGTACTTC.

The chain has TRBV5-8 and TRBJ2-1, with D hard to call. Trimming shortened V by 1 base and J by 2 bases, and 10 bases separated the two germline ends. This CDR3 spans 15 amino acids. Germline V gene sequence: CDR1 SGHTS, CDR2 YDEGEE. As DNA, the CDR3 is TGTGCCAGCAGCTTGATCTGGAGACCCTACAATGAGCAGTTCTTC. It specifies CASSLIWRPYNEQFF.

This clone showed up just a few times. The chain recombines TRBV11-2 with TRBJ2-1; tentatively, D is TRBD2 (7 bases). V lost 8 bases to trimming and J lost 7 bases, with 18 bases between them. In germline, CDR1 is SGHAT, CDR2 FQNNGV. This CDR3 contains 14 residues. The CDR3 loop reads CASWGRGNKNEQFF. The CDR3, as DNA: TGTGCCAGCTGGGGGCGGGGGAACAAGAATGAGCAGTTCTTC.

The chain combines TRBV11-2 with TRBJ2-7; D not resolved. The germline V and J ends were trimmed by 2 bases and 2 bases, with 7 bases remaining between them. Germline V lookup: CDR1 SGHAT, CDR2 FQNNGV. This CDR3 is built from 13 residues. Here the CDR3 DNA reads TGTGCCAGCAGCTTAACAGAGACCTACGAGCAGTACTTC. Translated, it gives CASSLTETYEQYF.

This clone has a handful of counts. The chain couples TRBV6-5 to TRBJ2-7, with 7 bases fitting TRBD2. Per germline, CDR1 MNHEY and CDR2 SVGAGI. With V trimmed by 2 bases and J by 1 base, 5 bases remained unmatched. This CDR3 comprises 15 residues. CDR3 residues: CASSYTGGRSYEQYF. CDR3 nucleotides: TGTGCCAGCAGTTACACCGGGGGGAGATCCTACGAGCAGTACTTC.

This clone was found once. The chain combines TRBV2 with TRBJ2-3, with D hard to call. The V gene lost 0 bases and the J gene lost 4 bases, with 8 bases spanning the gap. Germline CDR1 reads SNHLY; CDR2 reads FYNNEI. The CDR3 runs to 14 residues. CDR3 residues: CASSEAVSADTQYF. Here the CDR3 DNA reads TGTGCCAGCAGTGAAGCGGTTTCGGCAGATACGCAGTATTTT. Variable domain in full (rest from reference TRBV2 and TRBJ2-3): EPEVTQTPSHQVTQMGQEVILRCVPISNHLYFYWYRQILGQKVEFLVSFYNNEISEKSEIFDDQFSVERPDGSNFTLKIRSTKLEDSAMYFCASSEAVSADTQYFGPGTRLTVL.

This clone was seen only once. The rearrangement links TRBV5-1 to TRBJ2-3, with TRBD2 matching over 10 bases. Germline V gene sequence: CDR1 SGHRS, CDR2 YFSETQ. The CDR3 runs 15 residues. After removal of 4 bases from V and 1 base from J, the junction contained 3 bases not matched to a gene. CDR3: CASSKGLAGTDTQYF. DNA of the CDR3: TGCGCCAGCAGCAAAGGACTAGCGGGCACAGATACGCAGTATTTT.

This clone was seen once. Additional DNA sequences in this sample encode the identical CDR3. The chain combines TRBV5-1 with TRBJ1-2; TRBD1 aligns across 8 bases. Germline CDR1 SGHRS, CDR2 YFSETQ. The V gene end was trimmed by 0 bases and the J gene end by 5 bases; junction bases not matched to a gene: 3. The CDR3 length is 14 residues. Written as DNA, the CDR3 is TGCGCCAGCAGCTTGGGAACAGGGGGGTATGGCTACACCTTC. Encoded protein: CASSLGTGGYGYTF.

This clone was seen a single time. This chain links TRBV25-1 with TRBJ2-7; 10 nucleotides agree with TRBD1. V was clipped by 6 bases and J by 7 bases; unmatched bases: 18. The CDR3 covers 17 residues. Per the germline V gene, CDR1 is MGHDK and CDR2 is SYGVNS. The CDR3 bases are TGTGCCAGCAGCGGGGCTGCCGGGACAGGGGATGCGGGGGAGCAGTACTTC. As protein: CASSGAAGTGDAGEQYF.

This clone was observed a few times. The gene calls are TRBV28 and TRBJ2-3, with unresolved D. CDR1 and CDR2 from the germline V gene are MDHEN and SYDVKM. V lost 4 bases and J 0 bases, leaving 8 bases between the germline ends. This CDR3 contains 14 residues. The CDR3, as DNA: TGTGCCAGCAGTTCCTATACCAGCACAGATACGCAGTATTTT. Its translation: CASSSYTSTDTQYF.

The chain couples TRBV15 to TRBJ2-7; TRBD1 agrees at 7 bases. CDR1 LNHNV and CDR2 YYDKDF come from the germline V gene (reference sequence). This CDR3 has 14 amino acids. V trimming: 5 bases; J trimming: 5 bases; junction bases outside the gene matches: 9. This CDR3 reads CATSFLQGNHEQYF. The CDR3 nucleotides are TGTGCCACCAGCTTTCTACAGGGGAACCACGAGCAGTACTTC.

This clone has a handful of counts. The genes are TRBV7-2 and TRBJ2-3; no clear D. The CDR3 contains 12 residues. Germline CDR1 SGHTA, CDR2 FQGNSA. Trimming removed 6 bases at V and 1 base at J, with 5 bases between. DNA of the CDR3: TGTGCCAGCAGGGCGGGCACAGATACGCAGTATTTT. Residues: CASRAGTDTQYF.

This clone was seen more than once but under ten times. The DNA of the CDR3 is TGTGCCAGCAGCCAAGATCAGGGGATGGCGTACGAGCAGTACTTC. Amino acid sequence: CASSQDQGMAYEQYF. The V and J genes are TRBV4-2 and TRBJ2-7; possibly TRBD1 for D (6 bases). Germline CDR1 is LGHNA and CDR2 is YNFKEQ. There are 15 residues in the CDR3. V was clipped by 0 bases and J by 4 bases, with 13 bases between them.

In DNA form, the CDR3 reads TGCGCCAGCAGAAACAGGGAGATTAATTCACCCCTCCACTTT. Its translation: CASRNREINSPLHF. This chain connects TRBV5-1 to TRBJ1-6; possibly TRBD1 for D (6 bases). The germline V gene has CDR1 SGHRS and CDR2 YFSETQ. The V end lost 5 bases, the J end lost 6 bases, and 12 bases lay between the germline ends. This CDR3 is 14 amino acids long.

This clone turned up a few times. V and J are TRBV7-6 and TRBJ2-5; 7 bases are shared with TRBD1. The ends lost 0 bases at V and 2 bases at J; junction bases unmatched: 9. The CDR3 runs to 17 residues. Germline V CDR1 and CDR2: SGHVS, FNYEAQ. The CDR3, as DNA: TGTGCCAGCAGCTTAGCCGCTGGGACAGCCGAACAAGAGACCCAGTACTTC. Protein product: CASSLAAGTAEQETQYF.

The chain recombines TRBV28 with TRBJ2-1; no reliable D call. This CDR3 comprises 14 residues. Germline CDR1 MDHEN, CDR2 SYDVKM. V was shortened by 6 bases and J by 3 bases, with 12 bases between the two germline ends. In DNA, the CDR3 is TGTGCCAGCAGGGTGGGCAGAGTCTACAATGAGCAGTTCTTC. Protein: CASRVGRVYNEQFF.

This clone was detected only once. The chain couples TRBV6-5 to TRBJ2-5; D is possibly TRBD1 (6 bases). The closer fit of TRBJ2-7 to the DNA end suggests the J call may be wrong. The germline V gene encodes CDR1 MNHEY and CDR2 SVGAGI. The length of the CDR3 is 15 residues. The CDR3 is CASSYRSKGVYEQYF. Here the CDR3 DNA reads TGTGCCAGCAGTTACCGCAGCAAGGGGGTCTACGAGCAGTACTTC.

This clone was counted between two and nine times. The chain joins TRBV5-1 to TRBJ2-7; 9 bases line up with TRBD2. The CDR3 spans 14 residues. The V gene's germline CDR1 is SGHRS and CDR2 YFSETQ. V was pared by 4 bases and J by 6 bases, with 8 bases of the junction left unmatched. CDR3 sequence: CASSPREGGGEQYF. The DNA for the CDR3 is TGCGCCAGCAGCCCGCGGGAGGGAGGGGGCGAGCAGTACTTC.

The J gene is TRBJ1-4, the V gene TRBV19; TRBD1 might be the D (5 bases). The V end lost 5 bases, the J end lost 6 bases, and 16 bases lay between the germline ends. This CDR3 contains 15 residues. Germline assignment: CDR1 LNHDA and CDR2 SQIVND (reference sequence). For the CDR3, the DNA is TGTGCCAGTAGTGTTCAGGGTTTTTGGGATGAAAAACTGTTTTTT. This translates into CASSVQGFWDEKLFF.

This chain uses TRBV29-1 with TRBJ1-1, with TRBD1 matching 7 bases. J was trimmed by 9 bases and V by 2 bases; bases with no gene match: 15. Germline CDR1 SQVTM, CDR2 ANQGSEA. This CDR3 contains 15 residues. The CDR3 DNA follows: TGCAGCGTTGAACCATTCGAAGGGGGCGCAGGTAAAGCTTTCTTT. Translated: CSVEPFEGGAGKAFF.

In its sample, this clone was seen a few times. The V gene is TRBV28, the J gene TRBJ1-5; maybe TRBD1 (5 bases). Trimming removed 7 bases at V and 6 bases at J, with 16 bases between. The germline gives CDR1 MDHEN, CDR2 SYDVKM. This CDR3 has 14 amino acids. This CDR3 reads CASTLGGYSQPQHF. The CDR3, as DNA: TGTGCCAGCACCCTCGGGGGGTACAGTCAGCCCCAGCATTTT.

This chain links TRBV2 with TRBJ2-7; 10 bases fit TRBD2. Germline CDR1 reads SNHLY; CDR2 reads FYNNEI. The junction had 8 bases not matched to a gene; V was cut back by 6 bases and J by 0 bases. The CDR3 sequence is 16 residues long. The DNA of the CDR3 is TGTGCCAGCAGCAACCCCACTAGCGGGAACTCCTACGAGCAGTACTTC. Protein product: CASSNPTSGNSYEQYF.

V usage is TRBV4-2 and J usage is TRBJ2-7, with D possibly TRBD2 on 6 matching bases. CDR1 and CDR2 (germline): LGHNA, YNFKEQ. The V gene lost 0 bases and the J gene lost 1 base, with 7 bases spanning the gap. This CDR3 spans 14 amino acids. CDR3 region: CASSQDAGSYEQYF. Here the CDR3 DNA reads TGTGCCAGCAGCCAAGACGCGGGGTCCTACGAGCAGTACTTC.

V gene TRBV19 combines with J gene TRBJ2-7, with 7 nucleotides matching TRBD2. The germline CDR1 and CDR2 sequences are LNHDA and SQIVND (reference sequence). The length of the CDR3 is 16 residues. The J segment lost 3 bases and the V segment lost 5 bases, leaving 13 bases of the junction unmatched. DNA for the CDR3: TGTGCCAGTAGTGCCGAAAGTGATAGCGGGTTCTACGAGCAGTACTTC. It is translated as CASSAESDSGFYEQYF.

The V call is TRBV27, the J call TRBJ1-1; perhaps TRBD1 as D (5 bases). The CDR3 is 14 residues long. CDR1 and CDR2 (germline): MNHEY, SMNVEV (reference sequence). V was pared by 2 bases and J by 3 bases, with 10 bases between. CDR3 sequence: CASSLVSGDTEAFF. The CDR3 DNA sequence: TGTGCCAGCAGTTTAGTGTCGGGGGACACTGAAGCTTTCTTT.

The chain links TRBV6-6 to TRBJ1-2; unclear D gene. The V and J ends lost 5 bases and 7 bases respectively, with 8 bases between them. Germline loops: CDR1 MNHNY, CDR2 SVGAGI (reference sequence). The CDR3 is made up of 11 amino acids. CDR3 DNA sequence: TGTGCCAGCAGTCTCGGGTCTGGCTACACCTTC. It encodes CASSLGSGYTF.

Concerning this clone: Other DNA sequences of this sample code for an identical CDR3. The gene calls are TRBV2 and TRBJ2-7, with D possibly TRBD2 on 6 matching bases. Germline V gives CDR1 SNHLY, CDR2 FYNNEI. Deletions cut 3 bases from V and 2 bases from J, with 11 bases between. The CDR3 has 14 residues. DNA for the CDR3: TGTGCCAGCAGTGAGGGGCGGGGAACCTACGAGCAGTACTTC. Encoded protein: CASSEGRGTYEQYF.

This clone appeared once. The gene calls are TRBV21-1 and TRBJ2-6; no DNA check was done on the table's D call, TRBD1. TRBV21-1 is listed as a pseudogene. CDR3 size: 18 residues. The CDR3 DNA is TGTGCCAGCGCGGGCGGGGACAGGGGGAAATCTGGGGCCAACGTCCTGACTTTC. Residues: CASAGGDRGKSGANVLTF.